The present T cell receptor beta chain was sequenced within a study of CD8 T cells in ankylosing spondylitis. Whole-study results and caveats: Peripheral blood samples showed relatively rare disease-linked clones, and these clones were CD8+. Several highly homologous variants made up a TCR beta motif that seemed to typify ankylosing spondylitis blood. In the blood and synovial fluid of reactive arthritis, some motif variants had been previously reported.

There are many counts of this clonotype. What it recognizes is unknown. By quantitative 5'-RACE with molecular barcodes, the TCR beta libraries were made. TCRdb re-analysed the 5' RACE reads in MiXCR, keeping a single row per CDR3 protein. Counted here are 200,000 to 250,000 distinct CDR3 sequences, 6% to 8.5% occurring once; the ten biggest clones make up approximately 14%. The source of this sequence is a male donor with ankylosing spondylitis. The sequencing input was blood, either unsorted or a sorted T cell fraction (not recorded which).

DNA of the CDR3: TGTGCCAGCAGTGTCAAGGGGGCGGGTGAAAAACTGTTTTTT. Translation gives CASSVKGAGEKLFF. The chain links TRBV6-4 to TRBJ1-4, with 7 nucleotides matching TRBD1. With V trimmed by 4 bases and J by 7 bases, 6 bases remained unmatched. This CDR3 spans 14 amino acids. Germline-derived CDR1 and CDR2 are MRHNA and SNTAGT.